One sample yielded the 26 T cell receptor beta chains listed below, sequenced in a study of T-cell memory formation after mild COVID-19 (dated by TCRdb to the early 2020s). Libraries were built with 5' RACE. TCRdb shows the sequencer as Illumina NovaSeq 6000. The public reads were reprocessed in TCRdb via fastp at Q25 and MiXCR, keeping in-frame beta chains. Each CDR3 protein appears once, grouped with its most common genes and DNA. The table for this sample lists about 27,000 distinct CDR3 sequences; about 15% of them were counted only once. Over 1.1% of the sample rests with the top ten. Specimen: PBMCs or a T cell subset sorted from them (not recorded which). The receptors originated from an adult who had mild COVID-19 (a few samples of this study predate the infection). The sample titles of this study are shuffled in the database, so cell type and time point are left out.

Details on this clonotype: A much larger clone lies one base from this, so it may be a read error. The CDR3 spells CASSLNHRGSYEQYF. Written as DNA, the CDR3 is TGTGCCAGCAGCTTAAACCATAGAGGCTCCTACGAGCAGTACTTC. The rearrangement uses TRBV7-8 and TRBJ2-7; D not resolved. This CDR3 has 15 amino acids. Trimming stripped 2 bases from V and 0 bases from J, with 11 bases between. Germline CDR1 SGHVS, CDR2 FQNEAQ.

This clonotype was counted at least ten times. J is TRBJ1-2 and V is TRBV19; TRBD1 matches at 9 bases. Losses at the gene ends were 3 bases for V and 4 bases for J; bases not matched to a gene: 6. Germline-derived CDR1 and CDR2 are LNHDA and SQIVND (reference sequence). The CDR3 runs 15 residues. The DNA for the CDR3 is TGTGCCAGTAGTATCCCGGGACAGGGTTTCTATGGCTACACCTTC. Encoded protein: CASSIPGQGFYGYTF.

The chain is built from TRBV11-3 and TRBJ2-7; 7 positions agree with TRBD1. CDR3 length equals 13 residues. V trimming: 7 bases; J trimming: 4 bases; junction bases outside the gene matches: 7. CDR1 SGHNT and CDR2 YENEEA come from the germline V gene. CDR3 region: CASNQGELYEQYF. CDR3 nucleotide sequence: TGTGCCAGCAACCAGGGGGAGTTGTACGAGCAGTACTTC.

This clonotype appeared many times. The chain joins TRBV27 to TRBJ2-6; 8 bases are a match to TRBD1. Per germline, CDR1 MNHEY and CDR2 SMNVEV (reference sequence). Trimming cost V 0 bases and J 1 base; bases outside gene matches: 8. The CDR3 totals 19 residues. CDR3 in DNA: TGTGCCAGCAGTTTATCGGGCAGGACAGGGCCGTCTGGGGCCAACGTCCTGACTTTC. Translating it yields CASSLSGRTGPSGANVLTF.

This clonotype was counted a few times. The CDR3 spells CASSQGANSSPLHF. The CDR3 bases are TGTGCCAGCAGCCAAGGAGCTAACAGTTCACCCCTCCACTTT. The genes are TRBV3-1 and TRBJ1-6; no clear D gene. Germline lookup yields CDR1 LGHDT and CDR2 YNNKEL (reference sequence). V gave up 1 base and J gave up 9 bases, with 10 bases separating them. This CDR3 contains 14 residues.

This clonotype is termed medium-sized. The rearrangement links TRBV5-1 to TRBJ2-5, with TRBD1 matching 8 bases. CDR3 size: 14 residues. Germline values: CDR1 SGHRS, CDR2 YFSETQ. V shed 4 bases, J shed 5 bases, and the junction held 7 bases outside the gene matches. CDR3 sequence reads: CASSIGQGRETQYF. The CDR3 region has the DNA TGCGCCAGCAGCATCGGACAGGGCAGGGAGACCCAGTACTTC.

At least ten counts were recorded for this clonotype. The chain has TRBV12-3 or TRBV12-4 and TRBJ1-1; no firm D call. V was shortened by 7 bases and J by 4 bases, with 10 bases between the two germline ends. The CDR3 length is 12 residues. The CDR3 loop is CASTVFGTEAFF. The CDR3 DNA reads TGTGCCAGCACCGTCTTCGGCACTGAAGCTTTCTTT.

This sequence joins TRBV20-1 and TRBJ2-7, with D unresolved. In germline, CDR1 is DFQATT, CDR2 SNEGSKA (reference sequence). V lost 0 bases to trimming and J lost 2 bases, with 5 bases between them. The CDR3 covers 12 residues. The CDR3 region is CSARDEAYEQYF. The CDR3 DNA reads TGCAGTGCTAGAGACGAAGCCTACGAGCAGTACTTC.

At least ten counts were recorded for this clonotype. This chain uses TRBV5-1 with TRBJ1-3, with D maybe TRBD1 (6 bases). V was cut by 0 bases and J by 3 bases, with 13 bases left in between. The CDR3 extends over 16 amino acids. From germline, CDR1 is SGHRS and CDR2 YFSETQ. The DNA of the CDR3 is TGCGCCAGCAGCTTGGAACCGGGGGCGCTTGGAAACACCATATATTTT. Its protein product is CASSLEPGALGNTIYF.

This clonotype qualifies as medium-sized. This chain joins TRBV29-1 and TRBJ2-1, with TRBD2 matching over 9 bases. CDR1 is SQVTM and CDR2 is ANQGSEA in the germline V gene. The CDR3 extends over 14 amino acids. V lost 3 bases to trimming and J lost 8 bases; unmatched junction nucleotides: 8. The CDR3 nucleotides read TGCAGCGTTGAGGTTAGCGGGAGTATGTATGAGCAGTTCTTC. As protein: CSVEVSGSMYEQFF.

By proportion, this clonotype is medium-sized. The chain carries TRBV5-1 and TRBJ2-3, with D maybe TRBD1 (6 bases). The CDR3 sequence is 17 residues long. CDR1 is SGHRS, CDR2 YFSETQ, per germline. V lost 0 bases and J lost 4, with 18 bases in between. The CDR3 sequence: CASSLGHRDRKADTQYF. The CDR3 bases are TGCGCCAGCAGCTTGGGCCACAGGGACCGTAAAGCAGATACGCAGTATTTT. The entire variable domain, with the rest obtained from reference TRBV5-1 and TRBJ2-3, is as follows: KAGVTQTPRYLIKTRGQQVTLSCSPISGHRSVSWYQQTPGQGLQFLFEYFSETQRNKGNFPGRFSGRQFSNSRSEMNVSTLELGDSALYLCASSLGHRDRKADTQYFGPGTRLTVL.

The chain uses TRBV12-3 or TRBV12-4 and TRBJ1-1; 10 nucleotides agree with TRBD1. V lost 7 bases and J lost 5; bases outside the gene matches: 19. The CDR3 is made up of 18 amino acids. CDR3 protein: CASNAPADRGEGETEAFF. The DNA for the CDR3 is TGTGCCAGCAATGCACCCGCGGACAGGGGGGAGGGAGAAACTGAAGCTTTCTTT.

This clonotype was counted only a few times. The CDR3 loop reads CASSSELSGANVLTF. The CDR3 nucleotides read TGTGCCAGCAGTTCAGAACTCTCTGGGGCCAACGTCCTGACTTTC. J is TRBJ2-6 and V is TRBV2; no firm D call. Deletions cut 5 bases from V and 0 bases from J, with 8 bases between. Looked up from germline, CDR1 is SNHLY and CDR2 is FYNNEI. This CDR3 is built from 15 residues.

This clonotype was detected many times. The chain's CDR3 is CASSLQASGVNTGELFF. DNA of the CDR3: TGTGCCAGCAGCCTCCAGGCTAGCGGGGTGAACACCGGGGAGCTGTTTTTT. The V gene is TRBV7-2, the J gene TRBJ2-2; TRBD2 matches at 9 bases. The CDR3 extends over 17 amino acids. V shed 5 bases and J 1 base; nucleotides not matched to a gene: 8. Germline CDR1 is SGHTA and CDR2 is FQGNSA.

The V gene is TRBV12-3 or TRBV12-4, the J gene TRBJ2-2, with D hard to call. Trimming stripped 3 bases from V and 7 bases from J, with 6 bases between. The CDR3 covers 12 residues. The CDR3 loop reads CASSLSGGELFF. As DNA, the CDR3 is TGTGCCAGCAGTTTGAGTGGCGGGGAGCTGTTTTTT.

There are a few counts of this clonotype. The chain is built from TRBV6-5 and TRBJ1-2; possible D gene TRBD1, 6 bases. The CDR3 has 13 amino acids. Germline-derived CDR1 and CDR2 are MNHEY and SVGAGI. V was trimmed by 6 bases and J by 4 bases, leaving 12 bases between them. CDR3 nucleotide sequence: TGTGCCAGCAGCCCGGACAGAATCTATGGCTACACCTTC. It encodes CASSPDRIYGYTF.

This clonotype is judged medium-sized (0.01 to 0.1%). The chain carries TRBV10-3 and TRBJ2-7; the D gene is possibly TRBD1 (5 bases). Germline loops: CDR1 ENHRY, CDR2 SYGVKD. V was cut by 11 bases and J by 2 bases, with 16 bases left in between. This CDR3 is 13 amino acids long. For the CDR3, the DNA is TGTGCCGTTCTTTCGACAGCTGCCTACGAGCAGTACTTC. It specifies CAVLSTAAYEQYF.

Comments on this clonotype: This sequence may be a read error, since a much larger clone differs from it by one base. In nucleotides, the CDR3 is TGTGCCAGCAGCTCGCCACCGGGAGGGGAGACCCAGTACTTC. This gives the protein CASSSPPGGETQYF. The chain uses TRBV7-9 and TRBJ2-5; 8 positions agree with TRBD2. The ends lost 4 bases at V and 5 bases at J; junction bases unmatched: 6. Germline V gene lookup returns CDR1 SEHNR and CDR2 FQNEAQ (reference sequence). This CDR3 contains 14 residues. Based on the CDR3 plus reference TRBV7-9 and TRBJ2-5, the full variable domain is DTGVSQNPRHKITKRGQNVTFRCDPISEHNRLYWYRQTLGQGPEFLTYFQNEAQLEKSRLLSDRFSAERPKGSFSTLEIQRTEQGDSAMYLCASSSPPGGETQYFGPGTRLLVL.

On this clonotype: Given a much more abundant clone one base away, this may be a read error. The rearrangement links TRBV5-1 to TRBJ2-2; 10 nucleotides line up with TRBD2. Per the germline V gene, CDR1 is SGHRS and CDR2 is YFSETQ. J was trimmed by 13 bases and V by 4 bases; bases with no gene match: 10. The CDR3 is 14 amino acids. The CDR3 bases are TGCGCCAGCAGCGAGACACTAGCGGGGAGGGTGCTGTTTTTT. It translates to CASSETLAGRVLFF.

This clonotype was seen ten or more times. In DNA form, the CDR3 reads TGTGCCAGCAGAAACACTGAAGCTTTCTTT. Translated, it gives CASRNTEAFF. This sequence joins TRBV27 and TRBJ1-1; D is unclear. With 6 bases removed from V and 2 bases from J, the gap between germline ends came to 1 base. Per germline, CDR1 MNHEY and CDR2 SMNVEV (reference sequence). This CDR3 comprises 10 residues.

CDR3 DNA sequence: TGTGCCAGTAGTATCCCCAGCGGGATCAAAAACATTCAGTACTTC. As protein: CASSIPSGIKNIQYF. The chain carries TRBV19 and TRBJ2-4, with 7 bases fitting TRBD2. Per germline, CDR1 LNHDA and CDR2 SQIVND (reference sequence). With V trimmed by 3 bases and J by 3 bases, 5 bases remained unmatched. The CDR3 extends over 15 amino acids.

The V call is TRBV12-3 or TRBV12-4, the J call TRBJ2-2; a weak D match, TRBD1 (6 bases). The CDR3 totals 18 residues. V shed 3 bases and J shed 1 base, with 18 bases lying between them. CDR3 nucleotide sequence: TGTGCCAGCAGTTTTCGTGCAGGGGCCCACTTGAACACCGGGGAGCTGTTTTTT. As protein: CASSFRAGAHLNTGELFF.

V usage is TRBV6-4 and J usage is TRBJ2-5; 8 nucleotides match TRBD2. V was clipped by 5 bases and J by 2 bases; unmatched bases: 7. The germline V gene encodes CDR1 MRHNA and CDR2 SNTAGT. The CDR3 length is 15 residues. Here the CDR3 reads CASSTVREEQETQYF. The CDR3 DNA follows: TGTGCCAGCAGTACGGTGCGGGAGGAGCAAGAGACCCAGTACTTC.

This clonotype was seen a handful of times. The rearrangement joins TRBV7-6 to TRBJ2-1, with 7 bases that match TRBD2. The CDR3 covers 14 residues. V was pared by 5 bases and J by 5 bases, with 6 bases of the junction left unmatched. Germline V lookup: CDR1 SGHVS, CDR2 FNYEAQ. The CDR3 bases are TGTGCCAGCAGCCCGCTAGCGGCGAACAATGAGCAGTTCTTC. Protein sequence: CASSPLAANNEQFF.

This clonotype was seen more than once but under ten times. This sequence joins TRBV5-1 and TRBJ1-2; maybe TRBD1 (6 bases). Per the germline V gene, CDR1 is SGHRS and CDR2 is YFSETQ. With 3 bases removed from V and 3 bases from J, the gap between germline ends came to 12 bases. CDR3 length equals 14 residues. CDR3 bases: TGCGCCAGCAGCTCATGGGACACATACTATGGCTACACCTTC. Translation: CASSSWDTYYGYTF.

The rearrangement links TRBV12-5 to TRBJ2-2; D not certain. The CDR3 totals 15 residues. The V gene lost 3 bases and the J gene lost 4 bases, with 12 bases spanning the gap. Germline CDR1 and CDR2: LGHNT and FRNRAP. CDR3 coding DNA: TGTGCTAGTGGTTTAAGTCTGATCGGCACCGGGGAGCTGTTTTTT. This encodes CASGLSLIGTGELFF.